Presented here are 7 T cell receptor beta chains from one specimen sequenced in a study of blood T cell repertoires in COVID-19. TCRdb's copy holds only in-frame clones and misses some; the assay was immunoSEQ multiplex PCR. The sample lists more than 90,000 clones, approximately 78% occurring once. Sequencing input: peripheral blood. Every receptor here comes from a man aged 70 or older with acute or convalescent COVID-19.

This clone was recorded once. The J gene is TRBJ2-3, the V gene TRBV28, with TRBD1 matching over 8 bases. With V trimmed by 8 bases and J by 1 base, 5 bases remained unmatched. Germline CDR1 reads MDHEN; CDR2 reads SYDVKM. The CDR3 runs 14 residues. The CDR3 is CASLSGGRTDTQYF. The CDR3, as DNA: TGTGCCAGCTTATCAGGGGGCCGCACAGATACGCAGTATTTT.

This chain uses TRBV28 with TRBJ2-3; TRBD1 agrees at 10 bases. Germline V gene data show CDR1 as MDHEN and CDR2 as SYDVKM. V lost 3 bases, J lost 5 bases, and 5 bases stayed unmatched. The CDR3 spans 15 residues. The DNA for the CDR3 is TGTGCCAGCAGTTTGAGGACAGGGGGAGGAGATACGCAGTATTTT. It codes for CASSLRTGGGDTQYF.

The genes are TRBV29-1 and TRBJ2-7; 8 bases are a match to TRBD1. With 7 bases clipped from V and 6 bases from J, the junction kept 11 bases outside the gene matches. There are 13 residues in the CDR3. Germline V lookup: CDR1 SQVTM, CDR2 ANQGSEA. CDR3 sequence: CSADAGQGREQYF. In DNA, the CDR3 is TGCAGCGCTGACGCAGGACAGGGTCGCGAGCAGTACTTC.

Here the CDR3 reads CASSLVPGTLEQFF. The CDR3 DNA sequence: TGCGCCAGCAGCTTGGTTCCCGGGACTCTAGAGCAGTTCTTC. V and J are TRBV5-1 and TRBJ2-1; weak D call: TRBD2 (6 bases). The CDR3 runs 14 residues. V gave up 0 bases and J gave up 10 bases, with 14 bases separating them. From germline, CDR1 is SGHRS and CDR2 YFSETQ.

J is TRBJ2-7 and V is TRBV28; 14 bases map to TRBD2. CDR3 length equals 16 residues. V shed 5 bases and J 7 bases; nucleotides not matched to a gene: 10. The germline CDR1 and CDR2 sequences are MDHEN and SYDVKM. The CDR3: CASSQPTSGRAEEQYF. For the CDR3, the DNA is TGTGCCAGCAGTCAACCGACTAGCGGGAGGGCCGAAGAGCAGTACTTC.

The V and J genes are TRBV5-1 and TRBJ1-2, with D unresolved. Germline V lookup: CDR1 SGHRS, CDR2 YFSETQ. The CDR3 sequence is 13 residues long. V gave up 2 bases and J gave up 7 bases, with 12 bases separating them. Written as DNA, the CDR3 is TGCGCCAGCAGCTTCGTCGGGTCCTCTGGCTACACCTTC. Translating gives CASSFVGSSGYTF.

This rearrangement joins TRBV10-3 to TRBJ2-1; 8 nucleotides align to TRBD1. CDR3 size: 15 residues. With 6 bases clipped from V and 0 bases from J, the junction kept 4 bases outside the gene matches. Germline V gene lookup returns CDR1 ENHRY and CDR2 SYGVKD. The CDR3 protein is CAIRGTGASYNEQFF. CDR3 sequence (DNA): TGTGCCATCAGGGGGACAGGTGCCTCCTACAATGAGCAGTTCTTC.